This TCR beta chain appears in the sequencing data of a study of T cells expressing NK-cell markers. Study-level background: Sorted CD3+CD56+NKG2C+, CD3+CD56+NKG2C- and CD3+CD56-NKG2C+ T-cell subsets were beta-chain profiled. Findings and caveats of the study: In roughly six donors, dominant CD3+CD56+NKG2C+ clonotypes ranked among the top 10 CD8+ clonotypes.

TCRdb reprocessed the 5' RACE reads and keeps a single row for each CDR3 protein, giving no DNA. Its table lists about 260,000 distinct CDR3 sequences. Regarding this clonotype: What it recognizes is unknown.

The sequence came from a woman aged 18 to 75 in good health. The sequenced material came from blood T cells: a sorted CD56 or NKG2C T cell subset, CD4+ or CD8+ T cells, or bulk PBMC T cells (not recorded which).

This CDR3 reads CASSRTGGATNEKLFF. V gene TRBV6-1 combines with J gene TRBJ1-4; there is no DNA to check the TCRdb D call of TRBD1. CDR1 is MNHNS and CDR2 is SASEGT in the germline V gene. The CDR3 is 16 amino acids.